This T cell receptor (beta chain) was profiled in a study of type 1 regulatory T cells. Across the whole study: An in vitro protocol generated T-allo10, a Tr1-enriched, alloantigen-specific CD4 T cell product.

This CDR3 contains 13 residues. Germline CDR1 SGHDN, CDR2 FVKESK. Deletions cut 3 bases from V and 3 bases from J, with 8 bases between. TCRdb re-derived calls from the reads in MiXCR, one entry per CDR3 protein. Here the sample spans around 88,000 distinct CDR3 sequences, roughly 31% being singletons. This clonotype originated in a human donor in good health. Material for sequencing was CD4+ T cells, either the whole sample or a sorted fraction (not recorded which). The chain links TRBV14 to TRBJ1-1; unclear D gene. In DNA form, the CDR3 reads TGTGCCAGCAGCCAGAACAGTTACACTGAAGCTTTCTTT. It specifies CASSQNSYTEAFF.